This T cell receptor (beta chain) was recovered during a study of blood T cell repertoires in COVID-19. Across the study: Both acute and convalescent COVID-19 samples were obtained from the United States, Italy and Spain.

Germline V lookup: CDR1 SGHTA, CDR2 FQGTGA. The CDR3 has 15 amino acids. With 1 base removed from V and 0 bases from J, the gap between germline ends came to 9 bases. Some clones are missing from TCRdb's copy, which holds only in-frame ones; the method was immunoSEQ multiplex PCR. Seen here are roughly 250,000 clones, over 80% observed once, and the top ten hold around 3.5%. V gene TRBV7-3 combines with J gene TRBJ2-5; TRBD2 is a possible D gene (6 bases). The sequence came from a woman aged 40 to 50 with acute or convalescent COVID-19. What was sequenced was peripheral blood. CDR3 amino acids: CASSLSGTHQETQYF. CDR3 DNA: TGTGCCAGCAGCTTAAGCGGGACGCACCAAGAGACCCAGTACTTC.